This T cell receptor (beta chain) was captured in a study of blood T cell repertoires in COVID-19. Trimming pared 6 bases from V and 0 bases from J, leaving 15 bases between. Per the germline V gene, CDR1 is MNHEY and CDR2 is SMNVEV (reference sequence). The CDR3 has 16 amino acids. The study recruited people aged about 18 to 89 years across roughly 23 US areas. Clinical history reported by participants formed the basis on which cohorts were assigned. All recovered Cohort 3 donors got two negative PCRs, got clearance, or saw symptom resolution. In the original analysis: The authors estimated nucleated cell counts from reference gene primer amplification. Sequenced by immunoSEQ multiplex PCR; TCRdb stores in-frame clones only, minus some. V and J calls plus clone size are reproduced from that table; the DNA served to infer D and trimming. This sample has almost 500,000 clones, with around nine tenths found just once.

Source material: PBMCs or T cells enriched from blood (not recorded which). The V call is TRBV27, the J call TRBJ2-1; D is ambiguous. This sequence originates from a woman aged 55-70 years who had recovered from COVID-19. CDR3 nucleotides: TGTGCCAGCAGCCCGAGCTCCGGCGGCTCCTACAATGAGCAGTTCTTC. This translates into CASSPSSGGSYNEQFF.